Below, one T cell receptor (beta chain) is given with its context. The antigen remains undetermined. The data are from a study of siplizumab effects on memory and regulatory T cells. Broader study findings: Confirmation that proliferating Tregs from siplizumab cultures had suppressive function was not obtained. A minor share of alloreactive clones matched unstimulated subsets. Naive T cells seemed more diverse than memory cells; they also seemed major alloresponse contributors. Mappable alloreactive CD4+ clones came from Treg cells more than 60% of the time on average with siplizumab, against roughly 29% in controls.

The repertoire was sequenced with immunoSEQ multiplex PCR; TCRdb's copy has only in-frame clones and lacks some. The sample shows 85,000 to 130,000 clones, 80% to 95% of them seen only once. Per the germline V gene, CDR1 is KGHSH and CDR2 is LQKENI. The CDR3 covers 13 residues. V lost 6 bases, J lost 4 bases, and 3 bases stayed unmatched. V gene TRBV18 combines with J gene TRBJ1-1, with TRBD1 identical over 9 bases. This receptor was obtained from a human donor in good health. Some clones in this sample may be carry-over from other donors' samples. The sample was CD4+ T cells sorted from blood. In nucleotides, the CDR3 is TGTGCCAGCTCTTCGGACAGGGGCACTGAAGCTTTCTTT. It translates to CASSSDRGTEAFF.